A selection of T cell receptor beta chains follows, all from one sample in a study of blood T cell repertoires in COVID-19. Assay: immunoSEQ multiplex PCR; the TCRdb copy retains only in-frame clones and omits some. The table includes some 250,000 clones, approximately 83% detected once. Sequencing used peripheral blood. The source of these receptors is a woman under 40 who had recovered from COVID-19. The CDR3 runs from the conserved cysteine through the conserved F or W.

TRBJ2-1,TRBV7-9,CASSLPTSGAPNSYNEQFF
TRBJ2-5,TRBV5-4,CASSLASLVGFLVVETQYF
TRBJ2-3,TRBV20-1,CRARSGDTQYF
TRBJ1-2,TRBV4-3,CASSQPDRGYGYTF
TRBJ1-1,TRBV9,CASSVDSGNTEAFF
TRBJ2-1,TRBV20-1,CSALANEQFF
TRBJ2-1,TRBV9,CASSQPTSGGGYEQFF
TRBJ2-1,TRBV19,CASSTPTGGNEQFF
TRBJ2-4,TRBV30,CAWNFERASSDIQYF
TRBJ1-6,TRBV18,CASSPNRGDSPLHF
TRBJ2-7,TRBV12-3/TRBV12-4,CASSFRGGYEQYF
TRBJ2-5,TRBV7-3,CASSYGSEETQYF
TRBJ1-3,TRBV9,CASSDSGTDGNTIYF
TRBJ2-3,TRBV5-6,CASSGGRSRTDTQYF
TRBJ1-6,TRBV4-3,CASSQDHTTDSPLHF
TRBJ2-1,TRBV18,CASSSRTGINEQFF
TRBJ2-7,TRBV29-1,CSVEEGSSVPYEQYF
TRBJ2-3,TRBV7-6,CASSTPGTGINTQYF
TRBJ2-2,TRBV7-6,CASSLVAVAGGNTGELFF
TRBJ2-2,TRBV11-2,CASSLVGWTDNTGELFF
TRBJ2-5,TRBV5-1,CASSLELAGAQETQYF
TRBJ1-1,TRBV11-1,CASSLWGDRGPTEAFF
TRBJ2-5,TRBV10-2,CASSEEETQYF
TRBJ2-3,TRBV4-2,CASSAITGEGFADTQYF
TRBJ2-5,TRBV5-6,CASSLGGRKTQYF
TRBJ2-5,TRBV7-2,CASSQRGGETQYF
TRBJ1-1,TRBV9,CASSVGSGARDTEAFF
TRBJ2-7,TRBV5-5,CASNLLLGAGTYEQYF
TRBJ2-2,TRBV6-6,CASSQDRAAAGELFF
TRBJ1-5,TRBV3-1/TRBV3-2,CASSLGTGLDQPQHF
TRBJ1-1,TRBV5-1,CASSFGGVNTEAFF
TRBJ1-6,TRBV7-2,CASSLEGISPLHF
TRBJ1-5,TRBV18,CASSPTGTGGNQPQHF
TRBJ2-7,TRBV7-2,CASSLVHSLYEQYF
TRBJ1-1,TRBV18,CASSPSQGQGLSFF
TRBJ2-5,TRBV12-5,CASGPGGLGTQYF
TRBJ2-1,TRBV6-1,CASSEGLAGWAYNEQFF
TRBJ2-3,TRBV10-2,CASSETIGRGTNTDTQYF
TRBJ2-1,TRBV18,CASSPTTTRLHEQFF
TRBJ1-2,TRBV2,CASSGQGYGYTF
TRBJ1-6,TRBV3-1/TRBV3-2,CASSQDHGNSPLHF
TRBJ1-1,TRBV10-3,CAISESPYPRGTEAFF
TRBJ1-3,TRBV6-6,CASQTGNTIYF
TRBJ2-5,TRBV7-2,CASSPQGRAEGETQYF
TRBJ2-1,TRBV2,CASSDGEQFF
TRBJ1-1,TRBV9,CASSVGVLSERDTEAFF